This TCR beta chain was documented in a study of regulatory T cells in long-lasting Graves disease. Time point given: newly diagnosed GD, antithyroid drugs for less than 3 months. After RNA was extracted from PBMCs, the TCR library was made from it. Through Arm-PCR of CDR3 regions and iRepertoire HTBI primers, TCR beta libraries were built. TCRdb analysed the multiplex PCR reads with MiXCR anew, one entry per CDR3 protein. Of hundreds of thousands of distinct CDR3 sequences detected, about 13% appear once; the ten largest clones hold 10%. CDR3 length equals 14 residues. From germline, CDR1 is LGHDT and CDR2 YNNKEL (reference sequence). V lost 0 bases to trimming and J lost 5 bases, with 9 bases between them. The table lists this clonotype with a few counts. The same data also went into a second study, on T cells in Graves' hyperthyroidism and ophthalmopathy.

The chain uses TRBV3-1 and TRBJ2-3; D unresolved. Sample: peripheral blood mononuclear cells (PBMCs), taken at new diagnosis, from a patient treated with antithyroid drugs. This sequence originates from a young man with Graves disease. The CDR3 is CASSQEIPLDTQYF. Written as DNA, the CDR3 is TGTGCCAGCAGCCAAGAAATCCCTTTAGATACGCAGTATTTT.